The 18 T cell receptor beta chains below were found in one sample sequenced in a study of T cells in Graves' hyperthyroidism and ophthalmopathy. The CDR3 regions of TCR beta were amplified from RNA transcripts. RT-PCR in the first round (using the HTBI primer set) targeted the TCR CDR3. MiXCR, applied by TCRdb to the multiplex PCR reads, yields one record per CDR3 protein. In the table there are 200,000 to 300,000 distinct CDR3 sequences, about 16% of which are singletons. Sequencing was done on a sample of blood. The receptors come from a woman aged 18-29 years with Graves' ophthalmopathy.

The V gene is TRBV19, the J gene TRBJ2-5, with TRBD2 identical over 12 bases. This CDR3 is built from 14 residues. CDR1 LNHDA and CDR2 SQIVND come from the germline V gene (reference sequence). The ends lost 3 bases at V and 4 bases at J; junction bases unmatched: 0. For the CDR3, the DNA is TGTGCCAGTAGTATGGGACTAGCGGGAGAGACCCAGTACTTC. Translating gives CASSMGLAGETQYF.

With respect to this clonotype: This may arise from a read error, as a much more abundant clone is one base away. CDR3 protein: CASRQTGGYNEQFF. The CDR3 DNA reads TGTGCCAGCAGACAAACAGGGGGCTACAATGAGCAGTTCTTC. The rearrangement joins TRBV14 to TRBJ2-1, with 8 bases fitting TRBD1. This CDR3 has 14 amino acids. Losses at the gene ends were 6 bases for V and 3 bases for J; bases not matched to a gene: 4. Germline V gene sequence: CDR1 SGHDN, CDR2 FVKESK.

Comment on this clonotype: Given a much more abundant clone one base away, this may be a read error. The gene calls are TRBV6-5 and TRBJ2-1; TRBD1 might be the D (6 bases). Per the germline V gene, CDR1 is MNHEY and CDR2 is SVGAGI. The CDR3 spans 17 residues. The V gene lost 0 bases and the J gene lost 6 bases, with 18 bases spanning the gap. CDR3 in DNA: TGTGCCAGCAGTTACTCTTATAGTGCAGGGGAGAGCAATGAGCAGTTCTTC. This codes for CASSYSYSAGESNEQFF.

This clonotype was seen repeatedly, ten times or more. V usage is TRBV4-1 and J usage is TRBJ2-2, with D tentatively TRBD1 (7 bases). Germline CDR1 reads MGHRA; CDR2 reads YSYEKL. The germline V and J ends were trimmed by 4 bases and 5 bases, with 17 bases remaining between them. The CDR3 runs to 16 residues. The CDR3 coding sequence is TGCGCCAGCAGCCGCTTCAGGGGGGTCAAAACCGGGGAGCTGTTTTTT. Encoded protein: CASSRFRGVKTGELFF.

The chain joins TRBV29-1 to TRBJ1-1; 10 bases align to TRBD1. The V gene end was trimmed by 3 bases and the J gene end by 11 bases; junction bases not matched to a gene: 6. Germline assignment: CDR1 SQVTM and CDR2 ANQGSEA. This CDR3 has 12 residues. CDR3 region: CSVEGQGRWAFF. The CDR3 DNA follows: TGCAGCGTTGAGGGACAGGGGAGATGGGCTTTCTTT.

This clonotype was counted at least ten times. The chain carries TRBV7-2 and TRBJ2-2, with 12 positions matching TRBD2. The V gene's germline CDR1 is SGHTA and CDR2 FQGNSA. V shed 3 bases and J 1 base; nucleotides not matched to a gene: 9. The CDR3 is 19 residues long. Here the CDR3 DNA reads TGTGCCAGCAGCTTCCAGACTACTAGCGGGAGGATGAACACCGGGGAGCTGTTTTTT. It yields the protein CASSFQTTSGRMNTGELFF.

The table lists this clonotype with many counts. The CDR3 DNA sequence: TGTGCCAGTAGAGACGGACAGGGGAACACTGAAGCTTTCTTT. It codes for CASRDGQGNTEAFF. V and J are TRBV19 and TRBJ1-1; 8 positions match TRBD1. CDR1 is LNHDA and CDR2 is SQIVND in the germline V gene (reference sequence). The CDR3 has 14 residues. With 6 bases clipped from V and 1 base from J, the junction kept 4 bases outside the gene matches. Full variable domain (missing parts from reference TRBV19 and TRBJ1-1): DGGITQSPKYLFRKEGQNVTLSCEQNLNHDAMYWYRQDPGQGLRLIYYSQIVNDFQKGDIAEGYSVSREKKESFPLTVTSAQKNPTAFYLCASRDGQGNTEAFFGQGTRLTVV.

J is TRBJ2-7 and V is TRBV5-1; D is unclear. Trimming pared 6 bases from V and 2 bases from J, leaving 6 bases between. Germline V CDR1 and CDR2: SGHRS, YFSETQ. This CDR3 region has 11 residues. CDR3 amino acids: CASKNAYEQYF. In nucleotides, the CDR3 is TGCGCCAGCAAAAACGCCTACGAGCAGTACTTC.

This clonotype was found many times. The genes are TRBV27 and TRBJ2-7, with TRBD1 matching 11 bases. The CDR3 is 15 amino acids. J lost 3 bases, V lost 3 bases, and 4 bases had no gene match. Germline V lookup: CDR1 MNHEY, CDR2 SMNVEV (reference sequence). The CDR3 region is CASSLGDRGFYEQYF. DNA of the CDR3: TGTGCCAGCAGTTTGGGGGACAGGGGGTTCTACGAGCAGTACTTC.

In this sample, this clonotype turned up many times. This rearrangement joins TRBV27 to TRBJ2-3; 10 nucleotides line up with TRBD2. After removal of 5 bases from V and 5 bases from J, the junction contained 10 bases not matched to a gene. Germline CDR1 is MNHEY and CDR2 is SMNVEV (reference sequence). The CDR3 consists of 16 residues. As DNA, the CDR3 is TGTGCCAGCAGTCCGAAGCGGGGGGGCCGTAAAGATACGCAGTATTTT. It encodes CASSPKRGGRKDTQYF.

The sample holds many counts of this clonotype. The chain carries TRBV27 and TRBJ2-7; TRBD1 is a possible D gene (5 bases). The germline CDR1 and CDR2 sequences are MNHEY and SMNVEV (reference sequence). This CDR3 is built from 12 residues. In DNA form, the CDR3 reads TGTGCTTCCGGGCCCCAGGGCTACGAGCAGTACTTC. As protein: CASGPQGYEQYF.

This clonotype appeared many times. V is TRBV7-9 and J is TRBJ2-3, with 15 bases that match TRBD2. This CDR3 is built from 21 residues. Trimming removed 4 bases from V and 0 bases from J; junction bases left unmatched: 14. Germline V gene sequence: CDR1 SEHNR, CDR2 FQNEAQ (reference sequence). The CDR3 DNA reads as TGTGCCAGCAGCTCGACCCTAACCGGGACTAGCGGGGGGACTAGCACAGATACGCAGTATTTT. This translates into CASSSTLTGTSGGTSTDTQYF.

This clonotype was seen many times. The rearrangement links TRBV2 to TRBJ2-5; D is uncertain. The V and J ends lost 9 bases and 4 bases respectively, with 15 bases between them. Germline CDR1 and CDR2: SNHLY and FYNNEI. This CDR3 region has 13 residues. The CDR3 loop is CASQKGSGETQYF. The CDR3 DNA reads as TGTGCCAGTCAGAAAGGGTCAGGAGAGACCCAGTACTTC.

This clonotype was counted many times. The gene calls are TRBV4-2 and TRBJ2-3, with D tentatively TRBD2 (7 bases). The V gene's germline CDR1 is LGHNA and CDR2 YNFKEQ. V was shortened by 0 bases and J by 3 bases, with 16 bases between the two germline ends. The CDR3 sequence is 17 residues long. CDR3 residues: CASSQEAGAAGTDTQYF. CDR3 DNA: TGTGCCAGCAGCCAAGAGGCGGGGGCAGCGGGAACAGATACGCAGTATTTT.

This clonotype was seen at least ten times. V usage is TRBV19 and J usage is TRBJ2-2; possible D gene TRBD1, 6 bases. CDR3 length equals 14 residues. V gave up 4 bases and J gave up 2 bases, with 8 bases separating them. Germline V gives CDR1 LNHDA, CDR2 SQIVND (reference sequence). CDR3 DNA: TGTGCCAGTAGTAGGGACAAAAACACCGGGGAGCTGTTTTTT. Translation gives CASSRDKNTGELFF.

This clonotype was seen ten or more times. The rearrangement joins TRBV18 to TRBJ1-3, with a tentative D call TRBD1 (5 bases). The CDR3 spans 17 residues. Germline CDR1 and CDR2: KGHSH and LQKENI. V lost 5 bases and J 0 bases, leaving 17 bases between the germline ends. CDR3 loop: CASSTPQGPSSGNTIYF. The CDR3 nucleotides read TGTGCCAGCTCAACTCCCCAGGGCCCTAGCTCTGGAAACACCATATATTTT. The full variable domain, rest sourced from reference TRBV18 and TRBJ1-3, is NAGVMQNPRHLVRRRGQEARLRCSPMKGHSHVYWYRQLPEEGLKFMVYLQKENIIDESGMPKERFSAEFPKEGPSILRIQQVVRGDSAAYFCASSTPQGPSSGNTIYFGEGSWLTVV.

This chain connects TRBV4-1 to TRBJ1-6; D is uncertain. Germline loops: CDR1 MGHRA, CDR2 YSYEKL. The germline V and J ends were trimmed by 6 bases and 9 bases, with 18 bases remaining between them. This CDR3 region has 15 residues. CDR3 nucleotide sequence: TGCGCCAGCAGTCGTACGACCCTTTGGGGTTCACCCCTCCACTTT. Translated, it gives CASSRTTLWGSPLHF.

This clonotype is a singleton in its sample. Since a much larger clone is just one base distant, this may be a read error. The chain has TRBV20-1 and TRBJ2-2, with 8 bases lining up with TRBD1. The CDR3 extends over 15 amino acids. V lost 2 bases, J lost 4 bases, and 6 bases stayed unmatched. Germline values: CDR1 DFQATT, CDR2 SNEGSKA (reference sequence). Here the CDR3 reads CSARRQGRVTGELFF. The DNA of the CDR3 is TGCAGTGCTAGAAGACAGGGGCGGGTCACCGGGGAGCTGTTTTTT.